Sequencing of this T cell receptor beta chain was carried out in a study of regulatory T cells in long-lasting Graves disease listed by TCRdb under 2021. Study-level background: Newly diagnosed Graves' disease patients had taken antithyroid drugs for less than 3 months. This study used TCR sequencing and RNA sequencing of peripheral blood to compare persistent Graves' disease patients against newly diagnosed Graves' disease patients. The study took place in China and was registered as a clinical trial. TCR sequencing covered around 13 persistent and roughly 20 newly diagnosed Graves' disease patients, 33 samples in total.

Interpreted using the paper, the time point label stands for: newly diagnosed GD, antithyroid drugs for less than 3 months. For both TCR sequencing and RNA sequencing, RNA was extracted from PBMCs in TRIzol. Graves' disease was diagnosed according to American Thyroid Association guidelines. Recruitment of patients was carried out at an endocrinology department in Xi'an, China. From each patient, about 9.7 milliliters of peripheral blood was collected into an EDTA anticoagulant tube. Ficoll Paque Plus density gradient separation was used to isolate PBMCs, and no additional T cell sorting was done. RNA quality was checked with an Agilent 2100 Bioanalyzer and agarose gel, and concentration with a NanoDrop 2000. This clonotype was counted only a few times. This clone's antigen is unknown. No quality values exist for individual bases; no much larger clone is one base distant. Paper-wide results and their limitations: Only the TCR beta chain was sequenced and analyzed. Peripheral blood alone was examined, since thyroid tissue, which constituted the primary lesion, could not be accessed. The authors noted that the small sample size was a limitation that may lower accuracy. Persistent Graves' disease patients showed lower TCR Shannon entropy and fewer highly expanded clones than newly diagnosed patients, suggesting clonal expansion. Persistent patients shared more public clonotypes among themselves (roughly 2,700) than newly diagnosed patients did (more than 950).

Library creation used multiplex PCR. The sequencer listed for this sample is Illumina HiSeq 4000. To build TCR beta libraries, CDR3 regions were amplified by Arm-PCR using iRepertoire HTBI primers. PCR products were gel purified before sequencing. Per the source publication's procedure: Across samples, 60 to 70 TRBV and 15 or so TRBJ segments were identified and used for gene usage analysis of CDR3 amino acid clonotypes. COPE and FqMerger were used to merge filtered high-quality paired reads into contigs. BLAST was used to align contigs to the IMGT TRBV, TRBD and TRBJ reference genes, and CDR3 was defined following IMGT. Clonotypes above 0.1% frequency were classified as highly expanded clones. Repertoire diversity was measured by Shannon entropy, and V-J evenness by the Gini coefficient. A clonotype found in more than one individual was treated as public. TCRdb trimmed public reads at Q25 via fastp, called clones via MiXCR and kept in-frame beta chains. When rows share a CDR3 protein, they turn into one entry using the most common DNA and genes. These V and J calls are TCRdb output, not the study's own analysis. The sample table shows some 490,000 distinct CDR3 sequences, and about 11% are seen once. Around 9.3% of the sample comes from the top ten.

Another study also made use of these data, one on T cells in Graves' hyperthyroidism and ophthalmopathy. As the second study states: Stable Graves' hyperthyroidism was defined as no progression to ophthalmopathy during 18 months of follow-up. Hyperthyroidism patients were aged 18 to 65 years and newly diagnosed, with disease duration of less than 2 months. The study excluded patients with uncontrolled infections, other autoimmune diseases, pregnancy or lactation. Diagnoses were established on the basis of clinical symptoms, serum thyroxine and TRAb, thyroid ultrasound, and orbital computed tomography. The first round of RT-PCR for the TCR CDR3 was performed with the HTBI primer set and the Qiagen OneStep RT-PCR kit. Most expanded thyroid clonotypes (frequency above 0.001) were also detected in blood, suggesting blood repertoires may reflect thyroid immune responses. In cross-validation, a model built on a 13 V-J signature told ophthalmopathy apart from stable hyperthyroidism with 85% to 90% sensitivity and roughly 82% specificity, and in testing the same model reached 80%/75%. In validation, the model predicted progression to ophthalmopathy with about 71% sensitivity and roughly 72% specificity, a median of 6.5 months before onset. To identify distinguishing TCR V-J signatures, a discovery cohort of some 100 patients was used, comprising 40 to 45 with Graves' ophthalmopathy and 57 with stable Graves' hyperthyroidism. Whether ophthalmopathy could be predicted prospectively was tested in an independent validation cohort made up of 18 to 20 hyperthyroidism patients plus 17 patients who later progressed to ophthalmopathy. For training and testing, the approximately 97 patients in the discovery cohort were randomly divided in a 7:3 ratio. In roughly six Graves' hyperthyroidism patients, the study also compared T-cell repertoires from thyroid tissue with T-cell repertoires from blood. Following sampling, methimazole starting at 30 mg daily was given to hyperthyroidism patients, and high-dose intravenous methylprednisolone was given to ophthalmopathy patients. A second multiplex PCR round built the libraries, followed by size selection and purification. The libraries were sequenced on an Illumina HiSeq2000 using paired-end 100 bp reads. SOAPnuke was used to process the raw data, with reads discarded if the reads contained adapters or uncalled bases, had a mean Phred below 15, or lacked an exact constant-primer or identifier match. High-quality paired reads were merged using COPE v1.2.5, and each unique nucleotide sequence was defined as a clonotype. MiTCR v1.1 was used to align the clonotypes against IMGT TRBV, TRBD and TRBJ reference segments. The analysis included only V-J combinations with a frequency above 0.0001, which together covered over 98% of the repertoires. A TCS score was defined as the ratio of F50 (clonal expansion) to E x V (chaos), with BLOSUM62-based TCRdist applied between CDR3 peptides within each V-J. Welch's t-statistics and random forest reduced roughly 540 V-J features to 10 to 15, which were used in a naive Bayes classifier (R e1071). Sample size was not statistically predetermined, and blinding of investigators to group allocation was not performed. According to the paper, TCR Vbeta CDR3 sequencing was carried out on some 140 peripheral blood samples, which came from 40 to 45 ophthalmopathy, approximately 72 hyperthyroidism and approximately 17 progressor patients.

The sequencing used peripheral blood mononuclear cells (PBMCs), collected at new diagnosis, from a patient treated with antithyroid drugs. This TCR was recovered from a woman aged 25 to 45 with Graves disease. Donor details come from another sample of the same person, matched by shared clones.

CDR3 region: CASSDSGPGPSSYNEQFF. The DNA sequence is as follows: TGTGCCAGCAGCGACTCCGGGCCAGGTCCTAGCTCCTACAATGAGCAGTTCTTC. This chain joins TRBV9 to TRBJ2-1, with the D gene too uncertain to name. The CDR3 spans 18 residues, from the cysteine through the phenylalanine. Only CDR3 DNA remains: 54 bases, in frame from the first base. As encoded in the germline V gene, CDR1 is SGDLS while CDR2 is YYNGEE. The V end loses 3 bases and the J end loses 0 bases, and a stretch of 19 bases separates them.